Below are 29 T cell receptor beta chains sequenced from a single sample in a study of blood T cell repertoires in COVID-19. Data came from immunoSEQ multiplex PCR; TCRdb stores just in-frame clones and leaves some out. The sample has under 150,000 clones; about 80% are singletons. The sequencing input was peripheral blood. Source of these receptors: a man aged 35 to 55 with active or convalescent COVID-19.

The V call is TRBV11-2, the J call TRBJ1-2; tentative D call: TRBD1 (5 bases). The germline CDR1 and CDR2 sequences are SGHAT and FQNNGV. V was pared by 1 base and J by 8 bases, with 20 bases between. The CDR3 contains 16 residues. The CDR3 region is CASSLAPQVGPGGYTF. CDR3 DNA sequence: TGTGCCAGCAGCTTAGCCCCCCAGGTGGGGCCCGGGGGCTACACCTTC.

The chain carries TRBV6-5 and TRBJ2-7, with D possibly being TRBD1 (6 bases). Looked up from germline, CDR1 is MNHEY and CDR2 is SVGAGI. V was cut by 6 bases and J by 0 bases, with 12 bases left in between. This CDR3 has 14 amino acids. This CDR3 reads CASSRDTRSYEQYF. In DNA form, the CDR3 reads TGTGCCAGCAGCCGGGACACCCGCTCCTACGAGCAGTACTTC.

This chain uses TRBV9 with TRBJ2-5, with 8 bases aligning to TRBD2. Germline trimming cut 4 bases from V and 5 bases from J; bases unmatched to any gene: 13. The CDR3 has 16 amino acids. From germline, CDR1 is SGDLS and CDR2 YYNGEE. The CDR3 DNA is TGTGCCAGCAGCCAAGTGGGCGGACTAGCCGGGGAGACCCAGTACTTC. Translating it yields CASSQVGGLAGETQYF.

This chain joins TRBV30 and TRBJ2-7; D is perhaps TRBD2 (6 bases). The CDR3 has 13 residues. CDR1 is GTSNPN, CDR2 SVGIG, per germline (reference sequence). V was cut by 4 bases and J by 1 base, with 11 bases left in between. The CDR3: CAWIVRGSYEQYF. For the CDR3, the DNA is TGTGCCTGGATCGTCCGGGGGTCCTACGAGCAGTACTTC.

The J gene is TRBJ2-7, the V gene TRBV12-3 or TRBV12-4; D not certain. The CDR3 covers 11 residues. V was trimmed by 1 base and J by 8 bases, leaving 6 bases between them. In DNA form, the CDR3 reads TGTGCCAGCAGTTTAGGTCCCAAGCAGTACTTC. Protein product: CASSLGPKQYF.

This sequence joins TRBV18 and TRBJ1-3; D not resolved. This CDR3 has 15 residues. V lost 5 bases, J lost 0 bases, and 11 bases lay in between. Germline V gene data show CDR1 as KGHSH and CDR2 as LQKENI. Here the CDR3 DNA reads TGTGCCAGCTCAACCAGGCAACACTCTGGAAACACCATATATTTT. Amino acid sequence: CASSTRQHSGNTIYF.

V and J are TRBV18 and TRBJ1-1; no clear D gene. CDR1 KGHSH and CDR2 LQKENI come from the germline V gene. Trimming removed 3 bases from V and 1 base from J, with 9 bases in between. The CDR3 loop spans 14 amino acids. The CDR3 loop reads CASSPRSTNTEAFF. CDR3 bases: TGTGCCAGCTCACCGAGGTCCACGAACACTGAAGCTTTCTTT. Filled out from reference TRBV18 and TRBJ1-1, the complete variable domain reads NAGVMQNPRHLVRRRGQEARLRCSPMKGHSHVYWYRQLPEEGLKFMVYLQKENIIDESGMPKERFSAEFPKEGPSILRIQQVVRGDSAAYFCASSPRSTNTEAFFGQGTRLTVV.

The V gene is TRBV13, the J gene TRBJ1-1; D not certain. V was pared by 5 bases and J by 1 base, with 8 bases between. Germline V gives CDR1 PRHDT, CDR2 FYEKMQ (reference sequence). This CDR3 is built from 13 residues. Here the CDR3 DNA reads TGTGCCAGCAGCACGAAGAGGAACACTGAAGCTTTCTTT. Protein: CASSTKRNTEAFF. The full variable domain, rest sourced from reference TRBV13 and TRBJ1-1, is AAGVIQSPRHLIKEKRETATLKCYPIPRHDTVYWYQQGPGQDPQFLISFYEKMQSDKGSIPDRFSAQQFSDYHSELNMSSLELGDSALYFCASSTKRNTEAFFGQGTRLTVV.

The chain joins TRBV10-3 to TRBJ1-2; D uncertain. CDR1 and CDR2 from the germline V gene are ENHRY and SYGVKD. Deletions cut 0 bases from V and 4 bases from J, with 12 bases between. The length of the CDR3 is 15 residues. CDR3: CAISESGGTGYGYTF. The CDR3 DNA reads TGTGCCATCAGTGAGTCCGGAGGCACCGGCTATGGCTACACCTTC.

CDR3 sequence reads: CASSQGQGSGNTIYF. CDR3 coding DNA: TGTGCCAGCTCACAAGGACAGGGCTCTGGAAACACCATATATTTT. The chain carries TRBV18 and TRBJ1-3; 8 positions match TRBD1. CDR3 length: 15 amino acids. Trimming removed 4 bases from V and 0 bases from J; junction bases left unmatched: 2. Germline CDR1 and CDR2: KGHSH and LQKENI.

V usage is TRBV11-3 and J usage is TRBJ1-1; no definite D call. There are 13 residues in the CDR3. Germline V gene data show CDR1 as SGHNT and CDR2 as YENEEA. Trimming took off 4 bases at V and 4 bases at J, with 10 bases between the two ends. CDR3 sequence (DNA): TGTGCCAGCAGCTCGGACGGAGGCACTGAAGCTTTCTTT. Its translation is CASSSDGGTEAFF.

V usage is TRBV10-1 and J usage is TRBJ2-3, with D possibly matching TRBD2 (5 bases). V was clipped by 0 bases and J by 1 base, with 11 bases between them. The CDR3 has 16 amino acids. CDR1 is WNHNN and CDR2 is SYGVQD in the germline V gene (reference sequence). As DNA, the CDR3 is TGCGCCAGCAGTGAGTCGGCGGGCTGGGGCACAGATACGCAGTATTTT. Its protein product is CASSESAGWGTDTQYF.

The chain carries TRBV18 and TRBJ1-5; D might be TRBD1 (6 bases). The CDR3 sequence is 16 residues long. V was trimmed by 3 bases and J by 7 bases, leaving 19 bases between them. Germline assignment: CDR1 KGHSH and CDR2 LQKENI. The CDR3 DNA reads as TGTGCCAGCTCACCTAAAATCGGACAGAGTGGGCAGCCCCAGCATTTT. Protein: CASSPKIGQSGQPQHF.

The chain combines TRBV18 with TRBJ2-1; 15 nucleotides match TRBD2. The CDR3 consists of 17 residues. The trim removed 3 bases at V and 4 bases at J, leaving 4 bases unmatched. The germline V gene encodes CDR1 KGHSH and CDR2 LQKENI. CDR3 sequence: CASSPGTSGGQYNEQFF. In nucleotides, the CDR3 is TGTGCCAGCTCACCCGGGACTAGCGGGGGGCAATACAATGAGCAGTTCTTC.

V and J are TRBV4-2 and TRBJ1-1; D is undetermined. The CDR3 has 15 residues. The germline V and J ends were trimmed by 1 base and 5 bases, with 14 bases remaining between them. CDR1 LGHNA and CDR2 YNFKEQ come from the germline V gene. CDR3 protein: CASSQGPISGTEAFF. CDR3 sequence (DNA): TGTGCCAGCAGCCAAGGACCTATCTCGGGAACTGAAGCTTTCTTT.

The DNA for the CDR3 is TGTGCCAGCAGCTTAACGGCGGCGACAGGTAACAATGAGCAGTTCTTC. Its protein product is CASSLTAATGNNEQFF. This chain links TRBV7-3 with TRBJ2-1; a possible D gene is TRBD1 (6 bases). Germline V lookup: CDR1 SGHTA, CDR2 FQGTGA. V gave up 0 bases and J gave up 5 bases, with 14 bases separating them. The CDR3 contains 16 residues.

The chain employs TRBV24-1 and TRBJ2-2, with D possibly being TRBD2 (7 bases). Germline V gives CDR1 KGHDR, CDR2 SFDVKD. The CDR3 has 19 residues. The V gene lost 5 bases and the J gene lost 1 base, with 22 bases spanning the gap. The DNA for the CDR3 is TGTGCCACCAGTGCCGCCCTCACACAGGGCGGGGGGAACACCGGGGAGCTGTTTTTT. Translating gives CATSAALTQGGGNTGELFF.

The CDR3 protein is CASSPFSGGPGNTIYF. In DNA form, the CDR3 reads TGTGCCAGCTCACCCTTTTCAGGGGGCCCTGGAAACACCATATATTTT. The chain combines TRBV18 with TRBJ1-3; 8 nucleotides line up with TRBD1. The length of the CDR3 is 16 residues. Germline CDR1 and CDR2: KGHSH and LQKENI. Trimming at V came to 3 bases and at J to 2 bases, leaving 6 bases not matched to a gene. Variable domain in full (rest from reference TRBV18 and TRBJ1-3): NAGVMQNPRHLVRRRGQEARLRCSPMKGHSHVYWYRQLPEEGLKFMVYLQKENIIDESGMPKERFSAEFPKEGPSILRIQQVVRGDSAAYFCASSPFSGGPGNTIYFGEGSWLTVV.

CDR3 region: CASRGTGWNSPLHF. As DNA, the CDR3 is TGTGCCAGTAGAGGGACAGGGTGGAATTCACCCCTCCACTTT. V usage is TRBV19 and J usage is TRBJ1-6; 9 positions agree with TRBD1. J lost 7 bases, V lost 6 bases, and 4 bases had no gene match. CDR1 and CDR2 (germline): LNHDA, SQIVND (reference sequence). The length of the CDR3 is 14 residues.

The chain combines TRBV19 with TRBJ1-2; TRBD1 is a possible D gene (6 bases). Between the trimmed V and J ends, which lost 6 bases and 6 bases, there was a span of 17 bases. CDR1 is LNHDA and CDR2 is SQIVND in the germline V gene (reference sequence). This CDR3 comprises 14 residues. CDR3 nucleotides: TGTGCCAGTAGACCTCGGGGGGGGGCAAATGGCTACACCTTC. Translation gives CASRPRGGANGYTF.

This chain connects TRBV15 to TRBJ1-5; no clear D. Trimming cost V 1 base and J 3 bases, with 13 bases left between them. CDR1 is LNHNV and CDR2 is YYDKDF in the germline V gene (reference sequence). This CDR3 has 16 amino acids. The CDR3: CATSRGTNGVNQPQHF. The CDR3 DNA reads TGTGCCACCAGCAGAGGCACGAACGGGGTCAATCAGCCCCAGCATTTT.

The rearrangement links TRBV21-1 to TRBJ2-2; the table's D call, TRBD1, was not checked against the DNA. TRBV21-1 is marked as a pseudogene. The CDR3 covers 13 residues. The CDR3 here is CAIGQRYTGELFF. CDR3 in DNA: TGTGCCATAGGACAGAGATACACCGGGGAGCTGTTTTTT.

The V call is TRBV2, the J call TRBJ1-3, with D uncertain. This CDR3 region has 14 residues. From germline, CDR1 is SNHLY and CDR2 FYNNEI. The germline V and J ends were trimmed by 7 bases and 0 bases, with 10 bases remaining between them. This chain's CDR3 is CASKQVSSGNTIYF. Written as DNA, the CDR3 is TGTGCCAGCAAGCAGGTTAGCTCTGGAAACACCATATATTTT. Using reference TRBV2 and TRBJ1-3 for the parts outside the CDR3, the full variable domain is EPEVTQTPSHQVTQMGQEVILRCVPISNHLYFYWYRQILGQKVEFLVSFYNNEISEKSEIFDDQFSVERPDGSNFTLKIRSTKLEDSAMYFCASKQVSSGNTIYFGEGSWLTVV.

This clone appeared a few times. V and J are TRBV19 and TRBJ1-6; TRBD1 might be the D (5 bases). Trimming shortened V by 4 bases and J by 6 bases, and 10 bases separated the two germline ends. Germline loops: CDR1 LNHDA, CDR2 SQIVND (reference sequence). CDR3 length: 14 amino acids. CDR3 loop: CASSTTGVNSPLHF. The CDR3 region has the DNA TGTGCCAGTAGTACTACAGGCGTTAATTCACCCCTCCACTTT.

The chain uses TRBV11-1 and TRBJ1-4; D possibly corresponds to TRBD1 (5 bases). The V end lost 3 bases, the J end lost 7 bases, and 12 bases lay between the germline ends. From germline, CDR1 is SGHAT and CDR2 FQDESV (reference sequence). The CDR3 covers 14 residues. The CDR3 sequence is CASSFTGSGEKLFF. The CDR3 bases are TGTGCCAGCAGCTTCACAGGATCCGGTGAAAAACTGTTTTTT.

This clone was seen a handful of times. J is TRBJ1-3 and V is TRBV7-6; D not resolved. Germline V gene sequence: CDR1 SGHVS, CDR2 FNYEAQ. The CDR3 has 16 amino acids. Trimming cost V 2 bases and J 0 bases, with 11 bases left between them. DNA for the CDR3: TGTGCCAGCAGCTTACAACAGAGCAACTCTGGAAACACCATATATTTT. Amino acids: CASSLQQSNSGNTIYF. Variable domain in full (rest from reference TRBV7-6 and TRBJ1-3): GAGVSQSPRYKVTKRGQDVALRCDPISGHVSLYWYRQALGQGPEFLTYFNYEAQQDKSGLPNDRFSAERPEGSISTLTIQRTEQRDSAMYRCASSLQQSNSGNTIYFGEGSWLTVV.

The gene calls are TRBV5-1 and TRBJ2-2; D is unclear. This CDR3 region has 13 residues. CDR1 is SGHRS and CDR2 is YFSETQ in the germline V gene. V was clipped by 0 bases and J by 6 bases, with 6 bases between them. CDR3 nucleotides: TGCGCCAGCAGCTTGGAGCTATCCGGGGAGCTGTTTTTT. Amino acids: CASSLELSGELFF.

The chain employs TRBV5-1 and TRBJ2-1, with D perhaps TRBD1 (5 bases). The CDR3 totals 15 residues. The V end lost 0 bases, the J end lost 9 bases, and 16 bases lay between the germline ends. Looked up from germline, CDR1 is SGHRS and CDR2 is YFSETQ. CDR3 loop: CASSLAVGAIVEQFF. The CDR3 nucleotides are TGCGCCAGCAGCTTGGCCGTAGGGGCTATTGTTGAGCAGTTCTTC.

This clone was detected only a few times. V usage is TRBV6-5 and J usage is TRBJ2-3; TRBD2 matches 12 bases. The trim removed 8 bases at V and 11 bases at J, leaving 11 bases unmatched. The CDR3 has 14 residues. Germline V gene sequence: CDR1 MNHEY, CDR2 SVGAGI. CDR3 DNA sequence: TGTGCCAGCGCCCAACTAGCGGGGGGCGGGGAGCAGTATTTT. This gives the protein CASAQLAGGGEQYF.